Here is one T cell receptor beta chain with its context. Its cognate antigen is unknown. The sample is drawn from a study of a mutant IDH1 vaccine in newly diagnosed glioma. Profiled with immunoSEQ multiplex PCR; TCRdb holds only in-frame clones, not every one. The sample contains about 54,000 clones, roughly 80% of which appear only once. Sample time point: week 35, safety follow-up. A 20-mer mutant IDH1 peptide at 300 ug was injected subcutaneously with topical imiquimod. Source: PBMCs, taken from a glioma patient whose treatment included an IDH1 peptide vaccine. The source is a woman between 18 and 30 years old with glioma.

In DNA, the CDR3 is TGTGCCAGCAGCTTGGGGCAGGGGGCCGGGGGCTCACCCCTCCACTTT. Protein sequence: CASSLGQGAGGSPLHF. This chain connects TRBV5-4 to TRBJ1-6; TRBD1 agrees at 8 bases. Germline V CDR1 and CDR2: SGHNT, YYREEE (reference sequence). V shed 0 bases, J shed 10 bases, and the junction held 9 bases outside the gene matches. The CDR3 sequence is 16 residues long.